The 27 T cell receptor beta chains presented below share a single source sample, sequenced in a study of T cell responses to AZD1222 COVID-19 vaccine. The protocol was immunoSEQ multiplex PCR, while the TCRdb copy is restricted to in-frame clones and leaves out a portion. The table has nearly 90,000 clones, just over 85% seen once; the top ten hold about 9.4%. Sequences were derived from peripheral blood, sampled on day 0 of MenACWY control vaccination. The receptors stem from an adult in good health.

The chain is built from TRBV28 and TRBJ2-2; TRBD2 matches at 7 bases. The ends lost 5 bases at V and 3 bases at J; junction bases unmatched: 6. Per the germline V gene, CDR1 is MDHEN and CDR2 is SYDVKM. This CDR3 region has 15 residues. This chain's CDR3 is CASSLSGGYTGELFF. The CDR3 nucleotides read TGTGCCAGCAGTCTTTCGGGGGGTTACACCGGGGAGCTGTTTTTT.

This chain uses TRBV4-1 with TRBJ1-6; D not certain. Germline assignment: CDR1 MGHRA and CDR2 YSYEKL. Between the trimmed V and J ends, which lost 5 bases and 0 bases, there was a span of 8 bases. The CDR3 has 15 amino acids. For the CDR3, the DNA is TGCGCCAGCAGCTTCTCCTACTCCTATAATTCACCCCTCCACTTT. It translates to CASSFSYSYNSPLHF.

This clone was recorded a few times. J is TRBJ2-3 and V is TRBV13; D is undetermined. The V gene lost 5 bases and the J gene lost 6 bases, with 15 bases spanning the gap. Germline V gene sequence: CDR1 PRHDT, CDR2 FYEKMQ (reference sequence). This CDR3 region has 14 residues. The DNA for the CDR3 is TGTGCCAGCAGCCCGCCCCCCAACACGGATACGCAGTATTTT. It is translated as CASSPPPNTDTQYF.

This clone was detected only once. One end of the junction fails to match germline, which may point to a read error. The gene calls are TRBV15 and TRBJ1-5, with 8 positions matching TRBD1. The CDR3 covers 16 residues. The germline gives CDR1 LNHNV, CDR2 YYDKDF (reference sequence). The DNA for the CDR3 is TGTGCCACCAGCAGAGGCCGGACAGGGTCTAATCAACCCCAGCATTTT. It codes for CATSRGRTGSNQPQHF.

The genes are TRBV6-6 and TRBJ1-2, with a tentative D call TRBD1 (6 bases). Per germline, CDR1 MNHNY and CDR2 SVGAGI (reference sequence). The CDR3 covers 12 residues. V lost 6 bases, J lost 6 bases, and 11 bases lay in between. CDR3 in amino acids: CASSPRGHGYTF. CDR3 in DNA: TGTGCCAGCAGCCCACGGGGGCATGGCTACACCTTC.

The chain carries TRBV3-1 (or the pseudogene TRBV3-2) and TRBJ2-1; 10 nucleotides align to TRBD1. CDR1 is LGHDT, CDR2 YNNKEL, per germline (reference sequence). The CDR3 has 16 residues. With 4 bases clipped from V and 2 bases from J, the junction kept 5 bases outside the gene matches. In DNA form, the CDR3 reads TGTGCCAGCAGCCCCCTCGGACAGGGGGCCTACAATGAGCAGTTCTTC. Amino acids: CASSPLGQGAYNEQFF.

The CDR3 spells CASSPGYVSNQPQHF. The CDR3, as DNA: TGTGCCAGCAGTCCAGGGTATGTTAGCAATCAGCCCCAGCATTTT. The rearrangement uses TRBV2 and TRBJ1-5, with D possibly matching TRBD1 (5 bases). Trimming left V 5 bases short and J 0 bases short, with 11 bases between. Germline-derived CDR1 and CDR2 are SNHLY and FYNNEI. There are 15 residues in the CDR3.

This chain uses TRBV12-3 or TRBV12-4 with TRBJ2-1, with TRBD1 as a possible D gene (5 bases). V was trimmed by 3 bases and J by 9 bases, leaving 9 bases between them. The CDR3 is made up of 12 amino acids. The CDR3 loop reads CASSFGAGEQFF. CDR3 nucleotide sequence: TGTGCCAGCAGTTTTGGGGCAGGTGAGCAGTTCTTC.

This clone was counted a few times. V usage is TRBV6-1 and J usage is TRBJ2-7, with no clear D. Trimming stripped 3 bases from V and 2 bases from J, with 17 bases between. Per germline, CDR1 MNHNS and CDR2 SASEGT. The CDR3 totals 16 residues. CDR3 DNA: TGTGCCAGCAGTGATCGAATGAGGAGAGGAGCCTACGAGCAGTACTTC. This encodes CASSDRMRRGAYEQYF.

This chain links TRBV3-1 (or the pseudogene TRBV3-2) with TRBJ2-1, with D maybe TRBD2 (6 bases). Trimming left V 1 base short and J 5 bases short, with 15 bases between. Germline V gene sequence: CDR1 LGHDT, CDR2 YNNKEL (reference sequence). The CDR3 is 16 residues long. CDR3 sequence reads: CASSQGGGAPDNEQFF. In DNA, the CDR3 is TGTGCCAGCAGCCAAGGAGGCGGGGCCCCTGACAATGAGCAGTTCTTC.

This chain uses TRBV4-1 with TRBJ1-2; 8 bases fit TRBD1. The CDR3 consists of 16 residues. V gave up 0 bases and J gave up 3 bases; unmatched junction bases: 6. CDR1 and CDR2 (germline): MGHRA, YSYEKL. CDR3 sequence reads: CASSQEGLGQDYGYTF. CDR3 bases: TGCGCCAGCAGCCAAGAGGGCCTGGGACAGGACTATGGCTACACCTTC.

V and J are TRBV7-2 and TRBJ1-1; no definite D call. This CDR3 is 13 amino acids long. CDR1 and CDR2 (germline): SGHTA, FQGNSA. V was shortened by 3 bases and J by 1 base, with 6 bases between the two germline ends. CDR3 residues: CASSFTENTEAFF. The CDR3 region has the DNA TGTGCCAGCAGCTTCACCGAGAACACTGAAGCTTTCTTT.

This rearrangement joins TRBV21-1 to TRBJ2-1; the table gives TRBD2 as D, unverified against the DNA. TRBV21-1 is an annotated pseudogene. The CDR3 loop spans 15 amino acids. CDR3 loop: CASSKGGFSYNEQFF. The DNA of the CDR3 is TGTGCCAGCAGCAAAGGAGGGTTCTCCTACAATGAGCAGTTCTTC.

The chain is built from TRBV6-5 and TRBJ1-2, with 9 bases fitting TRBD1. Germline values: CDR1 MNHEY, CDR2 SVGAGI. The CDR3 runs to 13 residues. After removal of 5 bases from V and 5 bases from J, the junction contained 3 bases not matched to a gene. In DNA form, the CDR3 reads TGTGCCAGCAGTCCCGACAGGGGGTATGGCTACACCTTC. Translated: CASSPDRGYGYTF.

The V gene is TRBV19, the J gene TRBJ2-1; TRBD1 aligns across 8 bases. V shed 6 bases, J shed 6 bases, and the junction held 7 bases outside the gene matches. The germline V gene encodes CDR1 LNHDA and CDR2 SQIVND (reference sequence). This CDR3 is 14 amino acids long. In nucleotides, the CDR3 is TGTGCCAGTAGAACCCAAACAGGGGGCAATGAGCAGTTCTTC. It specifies CASRTQTGGNEQFF.

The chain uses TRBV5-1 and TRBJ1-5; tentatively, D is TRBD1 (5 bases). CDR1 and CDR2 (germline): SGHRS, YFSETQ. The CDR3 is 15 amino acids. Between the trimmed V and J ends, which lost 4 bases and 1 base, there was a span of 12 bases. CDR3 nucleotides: TGCGCCAGCAGCCCCCGAGGGGCCAGCAATCAGCCCCAGCATTTT. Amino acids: CASSPRGASNQPQHF.

The CDR3 region is CAISEMRETQYF. The CDR3 region has the DNA TGTGCCATCAGTGAAATGCGGGAGACCCAGTACTTC. V usage is TRBV10-3 and J usage is TRBJ2-5, with no clear D. V was trimmed by 3 bases and J by 5 bases, leaving 7 bases between them. The CDR3 length is 12 residues. Germline assignment: CDR1 ENHRY and CDR2 SYGVKD.

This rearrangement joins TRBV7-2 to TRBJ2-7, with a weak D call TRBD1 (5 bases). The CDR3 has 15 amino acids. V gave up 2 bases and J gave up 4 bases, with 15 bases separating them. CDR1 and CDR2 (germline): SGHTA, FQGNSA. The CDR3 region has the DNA TGTGCCAGCAGCTTATTGACGACAGCCGGATACGAGCAGTACTTC. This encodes CASSLLTTAGYEQYF. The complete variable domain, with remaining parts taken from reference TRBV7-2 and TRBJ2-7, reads GAGVSQSPSNKVTEKGKDVELRCDPISGHTALYWYRQSLGQGLEFLIYFQGNSAPDKSGLPSDRFSAERTGGSVSTLTIQRTQQEDSAVYLCASSLLTTAGYEQYFGPGTRLTVT.

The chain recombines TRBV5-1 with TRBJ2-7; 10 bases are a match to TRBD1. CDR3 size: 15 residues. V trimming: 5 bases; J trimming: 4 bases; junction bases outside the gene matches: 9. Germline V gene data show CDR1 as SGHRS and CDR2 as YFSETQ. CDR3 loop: CASSSGGTGVYEQYF. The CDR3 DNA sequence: TGCGCCAGCAGTTCAGGGGGGACAGGGGTATACGAGCAGTACTTC.

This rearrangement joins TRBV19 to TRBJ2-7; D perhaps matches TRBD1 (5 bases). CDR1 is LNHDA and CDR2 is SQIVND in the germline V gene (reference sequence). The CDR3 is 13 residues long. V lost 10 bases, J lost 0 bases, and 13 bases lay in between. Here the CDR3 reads CATQDNDSYEQYF. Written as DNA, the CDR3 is TGTGCCACCCAGGACAACGACTCCTACGAGCAGTACTTC.

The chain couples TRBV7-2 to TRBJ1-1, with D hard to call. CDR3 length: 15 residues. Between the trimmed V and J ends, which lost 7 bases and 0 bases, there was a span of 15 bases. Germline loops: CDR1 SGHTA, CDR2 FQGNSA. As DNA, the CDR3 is TGTGCCAGCATAGCCCCTAGCGGAGTGAACACTGAAGCTTTCTTT. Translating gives CASIAPSGVNTEAFF.

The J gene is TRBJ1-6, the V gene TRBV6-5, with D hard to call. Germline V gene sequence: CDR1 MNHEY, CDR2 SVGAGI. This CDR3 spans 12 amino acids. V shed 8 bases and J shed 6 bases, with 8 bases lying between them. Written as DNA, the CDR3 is TGTGCCAGCCGGGAAACTAATTCACCCCTCCACTTT. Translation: CASRETNSPLHF.

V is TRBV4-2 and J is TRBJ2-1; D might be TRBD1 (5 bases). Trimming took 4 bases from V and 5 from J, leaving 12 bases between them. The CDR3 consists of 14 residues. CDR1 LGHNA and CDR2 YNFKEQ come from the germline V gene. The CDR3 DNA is TGTGCCAGCAGCCCACCAGGGCCCGACAATGAGCAGTTCTTC. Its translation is CASSPPGPDNEQFF.

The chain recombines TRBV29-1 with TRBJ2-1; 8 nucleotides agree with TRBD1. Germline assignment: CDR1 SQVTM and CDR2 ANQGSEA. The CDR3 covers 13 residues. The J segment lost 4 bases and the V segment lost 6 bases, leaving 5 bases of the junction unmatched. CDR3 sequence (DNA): TGCAGCGTGTCCCAGGGGGCATACAATGAGCAGTTCTTC. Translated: CSVSQGAYNEQFF.

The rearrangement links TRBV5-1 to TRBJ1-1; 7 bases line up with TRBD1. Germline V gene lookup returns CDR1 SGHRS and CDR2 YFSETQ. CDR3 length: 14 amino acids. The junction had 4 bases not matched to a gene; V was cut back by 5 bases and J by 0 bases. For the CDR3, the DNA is TGCGCCAGCAGTCGGACAGGCTTGAACACTGAAGCTTTCTTT. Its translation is CASSRTGLNTEAFF.

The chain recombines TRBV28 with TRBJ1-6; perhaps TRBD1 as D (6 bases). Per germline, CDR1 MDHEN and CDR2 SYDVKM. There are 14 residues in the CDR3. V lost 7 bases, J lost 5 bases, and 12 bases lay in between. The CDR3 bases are TGTGCCAGCACCCTAACAGGGCATAATTCACCCCTCCACTTT. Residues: CASTLTGHNSPLHF. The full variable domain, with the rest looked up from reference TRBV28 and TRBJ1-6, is DVKVTQSSRYLVKRTGEKVFLECVQDMDHENMFWYRQDPGLGLRLIYFSYDVKMKEKGDIPEGYSVSREKKERFSLILESASTNQTSMYLCASTLTGHNSPLHFGNGTRLTVT.

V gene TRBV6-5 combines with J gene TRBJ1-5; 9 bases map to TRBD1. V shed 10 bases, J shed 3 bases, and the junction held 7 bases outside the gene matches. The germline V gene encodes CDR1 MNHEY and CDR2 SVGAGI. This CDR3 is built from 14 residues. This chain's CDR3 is CAIATGGNNQPQHF. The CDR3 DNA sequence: TGTGCCATCGCGACAGGGGGGAACAATCAGCCCCAGCATTTT.